These 15 T cell receptor beta chains share one sample of origin, sequenced in a study of blood T cell repertoires in COVID-19. The data were produced by immunoSEQ multiplex PCR, yet TCRdb's version contains in-frame clones alone and is incomplete. The table has roughly 240,000 clones, approximately 87% seen once. Sequencing used peripheral blood. Receptor source: a man aged 55 to 70 who had recovered from COVID-19.

V usage is TRBV30 and J usage is TRBJ1-6; a weak D match, TRBD1 (5 bases). V lost 0 bases, J lost 4 bases, and 7 bases lay in between. CDR1 is GTSNPN and CDR2 is SVGIG in the germline V gene (reference sequence). The CDR3 sequence is 14 residues long. This CDR3 is CAWSVDKYNSPLHF. CDR3 nucleotides: TGTGCCTGGAGTGTGGACAAGTATAATTCACCCCTCCACTTT.

The chain combines TRBV19 with TRBJ1-5, with TRBD1 as a possible D gene (6 bases). This CDR3 is 15 amino acids long. Germline lookup yields CDR1 LNHDA and CDR2 SQIVND (reference sequence). Deletions cut 5 bases from V and 2 bases from J, with 13 bases between. The CDR3 protein is CASSDLDRRNQPQHF. DNA of the CDR3: TGTGCCAGTAGTGATTTGGACAGACGCAATCAGCCCCAGCATTTT.

This chain joins TRBV5-4 and TRBJ1-4, with D maybe TRBD1 (5 bases). The CDR3 totals 16 residues. V gave up 0 bases and J gave up 0 bases, with 9 bases separating them. Germline lookup yields CDR1 SGHNT and CDR2 YYREEE (reference sequence). The DNA of the CDR3 is TGTGCCAGCAGCTTGGCAGGGTCAGCAACTAATGAAAAACTGTTTTTT. Protein: CASSLAGSATNEKLFF.

This CDR3 reads CASSSPNQGYEQYF. DNA for the CDR3: TGTGCCAGTAGTTCGCCGAATCAGGGCTACGAGCAGTACTTC. The chain links TRBV19 to TRBJ2-7; possible D gene TRBD1, 5 bases. Trimming removed 5 bases at V and 3 bases at J, with 14 bases between. This CDR3 is built from 14 residues. Germline lookup yields CDR1 LNHDA and CDR2 SQIVND (reference sequence).

This chain uses TRBV3-1 (or the pseudogene TRBV3-2) with TRBJ1-1, with 8 bases aligning to TRBD1. The trim removed 5 bases at V and 11 bases at J, leaving 16 bases unmatched. Looked up from germline, CDR1 is LGHDT and CDR2 is YNNKEL (reference sequence). The CDR3 consists of 15 residues. This CDR3 is CASSEGQGVRSSAFF. CDR3 nucleotide sequence: TGTGCCAGCAGCGAAGGACAGGGCGTCCGGTCCAGCGCTTTCTTT.

This clone was seen only a few times. The chain links TRBV11-3 to TRBJ2-6, with 7 bases fitting TRBD1. The CDR3 consists of 19 residues. The germline V gene encodes CDR1 SGHNT and CDR2 YENEEA. The V segment lost 1 base and the J segment 1 base; nucleotides outside the gene matches: 10. Here the CDR3 reads CASSLARTGMSSGANVLTF. DNA of the CDR3: TGTGCCAGCAGCTTAGCCCGGACAGGAATGAGTTCTGGGGCCAACGTCCTGACTTTC.

V gene TRBV5-1 combines with J gene TRBJ2-1; 11 bases line up with TRBD2. The CDR3 covers 15 residues. Germline CDR1 and CDR2: SGHRS and YFSETQ. V gave up 7 bases and J gave up 10 bases; unmatched junction bases: 13. CDR3 DNA: TGCGCCAGCTGGGAAACTAGCGGGAGTCTACGAGAGCAGTTCTTC. Protein sequence: CASWETSGSLREQFF.

The chain uses TRBV5-1 and TRBJ2-2, with 7 bases matching TRBD2. Per germline, CDR1 SGHRS and CDR2 YFSETQ. The CDR3 contains 13 residues. After removal of 2 bases from V and 10 bases from J, the junction contained 5 bases not matched to a gene. CDR3 region: CASSFGGSEELFF. In DNA, the CDR3 is TGCGCCAGCAGCTTCGGGGGGTCTGAGGAGCTGTTTTTT.

This clone was counted a few times. The V gene is TRBV19, the J gene TRBJ1-1; the D gene is possibly TRBD1 (6 bases). Germline CDR1 is LNHDA and CDR2 is SQIVND (reference sequence). The V end lost 0 bases, the J end lost 4 bases, and 12 bases lay between the germline ends. The CDR3 spans 15 residues. For the CDR3, the DNA is TGTGCCAGTAGTATAGATCCAGGGGCGGCCACTGAAGCTTTCTTT. Protein sequence: CASSIDPGAATEAFF.

The chain has TRBV7-2 and TRBJ1-1; D not resolved. Deletions cut 2 bases from V and 0 bases from J, with 7 bases between. CDR3 length: 14 amino acids. CDR1 and CDR2 from the germline V gene are SGHTA and FQGNSA. The CDR3 nucleotides are TGTGCCAGCAGCTTACCTGGGCTGAACACTGAAGCTTTCTTT. It specifies CASSLPGLNTEAFF.

This clone turned up a few times. DNA of the CDR3: TGTGCCAGCAGTGAACTGACTAGCGGGAGGGGCGAGCAGTACTTC. Residues: CASSELTSGRGEQYF. V gene TRBV6-1 combines with J gene TRBJ2-7; TRBD2 matches 14 bases. The CDR3 covers 15 residues. Per the germline V gene, CDR1 is MNHNS and CDR2 is SASEGT. V lost 2 bases, J lost 6 bases, and 3 bases stayed unmatched.

This clone was seen ten or more times. The rearrangement joins TRBV19 to TRBJ2-1, with TRBD2 identical over 7 bases. The CDR3 loop spans 15 amino acids. Germline V gene sequence: CDR1 LNHDA, CDR2 SQIVND (reference sequence). V was pared by 1 base and J by 2 bases, with 2 bases of the junction left unmatched. The CDR3 here is CASSIGLAPYNEQFF. The DNA for the CDR3 is TGTGCCAGTAGTATAGGACTAGCCCCCTACAATGAGCAGTTCTTC.

This clone was observed a single time. The J gene is TRBJ2-6, the V gene TRBV30; D may be TRBD2 (6 bases). The CDR3 runs 18 residues. Trimming removed 3 bases from V and 4 bases from J, with 22 bases in between. CDR1 GTSNPN and CDR2 SVGIG come from the germline V gene (reference sequence). CDR3 in DNA: TGTGCCTGGAGCCAGCGGCGGGGAACCGCGTCCGGGGCCAACGTCCTGACTTTC. Translated: CAWSQRRGTASGANVLTF.

This clone was found once. The gene calls are TRBV13 and TRBJ2-7; 10 bases map to TRBD2. Per germline, CDR1 PRHDT and CDR2 FYEKMQ (reference sequence). The CDR3 consists of 18 residues. With 0 bases clipped from V and 5 bases from J, the junction kept 13 bases outside the gene matches. The CDR3 DNA follows: TGTGCCAGCAGCTTAGGGGCCCGGCTAGCGGGGGTTTTCGACGAGCAGTACTTC. Encoded protein: CASSLGARLAGVFDEQYF.

The chain joins TRBV7-2 to TRBJ2-2, with D possibly matching TRBD2 (5 bases). V was shortened by 5 bases and J by 0 bases, with 16 bases between the two germline ends. The CDR3 loop spans 17 amino acids. CDR1 and CDR2 (germline): SGHTA, FQGNSA. The CDR3 sequence: CASSKGSSGTNTGELFF. As DNA, the CDR3 is TGTGCCAGCAGCAAAGGGTCCAGCGGAACGAACACCGGGGAGCTGTTTTTT.